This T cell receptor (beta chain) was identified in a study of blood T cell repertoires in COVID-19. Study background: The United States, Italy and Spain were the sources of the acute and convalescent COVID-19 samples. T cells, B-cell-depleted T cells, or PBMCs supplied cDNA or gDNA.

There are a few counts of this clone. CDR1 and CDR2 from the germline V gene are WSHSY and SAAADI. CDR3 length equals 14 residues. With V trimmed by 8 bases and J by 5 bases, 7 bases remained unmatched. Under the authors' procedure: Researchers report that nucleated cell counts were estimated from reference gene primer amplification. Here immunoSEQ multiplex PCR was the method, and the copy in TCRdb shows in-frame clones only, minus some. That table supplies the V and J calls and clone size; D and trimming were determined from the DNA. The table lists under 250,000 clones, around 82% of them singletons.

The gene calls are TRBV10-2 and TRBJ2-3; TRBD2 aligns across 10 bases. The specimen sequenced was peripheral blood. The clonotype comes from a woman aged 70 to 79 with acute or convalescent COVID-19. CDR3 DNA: TGCGCCAGCTATCCTAGCGGGAGCGGAGATACGCAGTATTTT. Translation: CASYPSGSGDTQYF.